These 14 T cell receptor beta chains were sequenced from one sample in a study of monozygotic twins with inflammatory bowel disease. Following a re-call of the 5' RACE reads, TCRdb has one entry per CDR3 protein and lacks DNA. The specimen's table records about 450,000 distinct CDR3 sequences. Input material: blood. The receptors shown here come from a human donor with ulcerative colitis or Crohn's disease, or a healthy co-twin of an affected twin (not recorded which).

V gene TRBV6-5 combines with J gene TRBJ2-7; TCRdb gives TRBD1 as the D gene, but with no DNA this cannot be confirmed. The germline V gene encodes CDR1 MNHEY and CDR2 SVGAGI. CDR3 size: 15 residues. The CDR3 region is CASSYTVSGVYGQYF.

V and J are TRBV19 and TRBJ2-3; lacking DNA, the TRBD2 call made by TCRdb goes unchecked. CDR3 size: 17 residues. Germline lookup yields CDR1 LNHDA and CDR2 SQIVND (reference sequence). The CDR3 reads CASSTYGTSVIGSTQYF.

The CDR3 is CASNAVGGRSDTQYF. This chain connects TRBV2 to TRBJ2-3; TCRdb's D gene call, TRBD2, goes unchecked for lack of DNA. Germline V CDR1 and CDR2: SNHLY, FYNNEI. This CDR3 spans 15 amino acids. The variable domain in full, with the rest retrieved from reference TRBV2 and TRBJ2-3, is EPEVTQTPSHQVTQMGQEVILRCVPISNHLYFYWYRQILGQKVEFLVSFYNNEISEKSEIFDDQFSVERPDGSNFTLKIRSTKLEDSAMYFCASNAVGGRSDTQYFGPGTRLTVL.

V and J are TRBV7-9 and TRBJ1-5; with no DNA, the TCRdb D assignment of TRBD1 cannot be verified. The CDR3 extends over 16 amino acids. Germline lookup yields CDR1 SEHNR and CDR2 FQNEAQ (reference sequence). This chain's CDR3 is CASSLISRQGSQPQHF.

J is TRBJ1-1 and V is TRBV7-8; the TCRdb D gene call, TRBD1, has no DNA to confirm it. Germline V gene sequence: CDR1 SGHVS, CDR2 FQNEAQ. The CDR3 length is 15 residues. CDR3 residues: CASSLLSQGDTEAFF.

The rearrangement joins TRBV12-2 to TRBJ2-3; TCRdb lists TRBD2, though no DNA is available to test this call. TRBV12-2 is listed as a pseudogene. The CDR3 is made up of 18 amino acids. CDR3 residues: CASRFEETSLANTDTQYF.

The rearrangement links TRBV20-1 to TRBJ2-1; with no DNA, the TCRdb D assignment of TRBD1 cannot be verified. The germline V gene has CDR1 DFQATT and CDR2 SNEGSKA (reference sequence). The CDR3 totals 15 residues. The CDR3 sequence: CSASNAGQANNEQFF.

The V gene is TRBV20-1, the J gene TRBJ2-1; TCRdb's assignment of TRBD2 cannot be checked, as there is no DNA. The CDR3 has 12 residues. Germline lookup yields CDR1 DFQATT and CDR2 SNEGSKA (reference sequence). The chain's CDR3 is CSASRTGREQFF.

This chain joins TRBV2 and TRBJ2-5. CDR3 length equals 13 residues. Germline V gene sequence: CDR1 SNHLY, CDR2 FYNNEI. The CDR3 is CASSEQVTETQYF.

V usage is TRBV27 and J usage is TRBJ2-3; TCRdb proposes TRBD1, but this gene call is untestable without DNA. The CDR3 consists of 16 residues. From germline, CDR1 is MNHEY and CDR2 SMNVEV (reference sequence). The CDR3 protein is CASSIYRGWETDTQYF.

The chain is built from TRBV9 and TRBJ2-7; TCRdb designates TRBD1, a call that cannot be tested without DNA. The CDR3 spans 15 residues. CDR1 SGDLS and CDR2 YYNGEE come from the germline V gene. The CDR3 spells CASSVKGAGISEQYF.

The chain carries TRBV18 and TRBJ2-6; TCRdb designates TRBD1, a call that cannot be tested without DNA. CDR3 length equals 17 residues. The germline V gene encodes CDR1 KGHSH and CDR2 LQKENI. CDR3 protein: CASSPGQGNSGANVLTF.

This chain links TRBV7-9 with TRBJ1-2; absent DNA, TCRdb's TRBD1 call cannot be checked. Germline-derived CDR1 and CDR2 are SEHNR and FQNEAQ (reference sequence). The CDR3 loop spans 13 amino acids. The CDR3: CASSLDTSDGYTF.

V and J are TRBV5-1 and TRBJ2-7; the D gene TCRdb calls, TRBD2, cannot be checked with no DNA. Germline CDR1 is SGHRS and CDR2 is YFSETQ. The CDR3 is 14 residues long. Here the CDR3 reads CASSLDPASYEQYF.